The next 5 T cell receptor beta chains were all read from a single sample in a study of early T cells in non-severe SARS-CoV-2 infection. TCRdb independently ran MiXCR on the 5' RACE reads; one entry per CDR3 protein. Of about 61,000 distinct CDR3 sequences in the sample, around 12% are singletons; the top ten hold about 1.2%. The sequencing used whole blood, collected at baseline. The receptor set was obtained from an adult who was a healthcare worker with PCR-confirmed SARS-CoV-2 infection or an uninfected control (not recorded which). The donor label of this sample is uncertain.

This rearrangement joins TRBV18 to TRBJ2-2, with unresolved D. The CDR3 has 17 residues. Germline V gene sequence: CDR1 KGHSH, CDR2 LQKENI. Between the trimmed V and J ends, which lost 1 base and 2 bases, there was a span of 14 bases. The CDR3 DNA sequence: TGTGCCAGCTCACCACGGTTCCCAGCCAGAAACACCGGGGAGCTGTTTTTT. Its translation: CASSPRFPARNTGELFF.

The chain joins TRBV20-1 to TRBJ2-5; perhaps TRBD2 as D (7 bases). Germline V gene lookup returns CDR1 DFQATT and CDR2 SNEGSKA (reference sequence). The length of the CDR3 is 14 residues. The V and J ends lost 5 bases and 4 bases respectively, with 17 bases between them. Here the CDR3 DNA reads TGCAGTGCTCCCTTTGGGGGGGGCAGAGAGACCCAGTACTTC. Translated: CSAPFGGGRETQYF.

V gene TRBV4-1 combines with J gene TRBJ1-3; 12 nucleotides agree with TRBD1. The CDR3 is 16 residues long. V was clipped by 4 bases and J by 3 bases; unmatched bases: 4. CDR1 and CDR2 from the germline V gene are MGHRA and YSYEKL. DNA for the CDR3: TGCGCCAGCAGCCCTGGGACAGGGGGCTTTGGAAACACCATATATTTT. Its translation is CASSPGTGGFGNTIYF.

This clonotype was seen many times. This chain uses TRBV6-6 with TRBJ2-7; possibly TRBD1 for D (6 bases). The germline V gene encodes CDR1 MNHNY and CDR2 SVGAGI (reference sequence). V was trimmed by 6 bases and J by 3 bases, leaving 9 bases between them. This CDR3 comprises 12 residues. CDR3 nucleotides: TGTGCCAGCAGCTTGGACAGCTACGAGCAGTACGTC. Its translation: CASSLDSYEQYV.

This clonotype appeared a few times. The chain couples TRBV27 to TRBJ2-5; D is perhaps TRBD1 (5 bases). The germline V and J ends were trimmed by 3 bases and 5 bases, with 16 bases remaining between them. CDR3 size: 15 residues. In germline, CDR1 is MNHEY, CDR2 SMNVEV (reference sequence). CDR3 loop: CASSFSQQDGETQYF. The DNA of the CDR3 is TGTGCCAGCAGTTTTTCACAACAGGACGGGGAGACCCAGTACTTC.